Listed below are T cell receptor beta chains from one sample, sequenced in a study of cytomegalovirus exposure and HLA in healthy donors. Repertoires were generated with immunoSEQ multiplex PCR, while TCRdb's copy carries only in-frame clones and drops some. Of nearly 100,000 clones listed, around 69% are singletons. Source material: PBMCs. The origin of the receptors is a woman aged 55 to 70 in good health and CMV-seropositive. CDR3s include the opening cysteine and the closing phenylalanine or tryptophan. Fields, in order: clone size, D gene, V gene, J gene, CDR3 protein, CDR3 DNA. The D gene is left open where the match is weak. Clone size is stated in some rows and not others, as once, few, many or a class when expanded.

abundance: once; d_gene: -; v_gene: TRBV5-5; j_gene: TRBJ1-5; CDR3aa: CASSLSPLSRNQPQHF; CDR3nt: TGTGCCAGCAGCTTGTCCCCGTTATCTCGCAATCAGCCCCAGCATTTT
abundance: -; d_gene: -; v_gene: TRBV6-1; j_gene: TRBJ2-7; CDR3aa: CASSPSTGGDEQYF; CDR3nt: TGTGCCAGCAGTCCAAGCACGGGGGGCGACGAGCAGTACTTC
abundance: -; d_gene: TRBD2; v_gene: TRBV7-9; j_gene: TRBJ2-5; CDR3aa: CASSLPIWRSSLAGETQYF; CDR3nt: TGTGCCAGCAGCTTACCTATTTGGAGGTCCTCACTAGCGGGAGAGACCCAGTACTTC
abundance: -; d_gene: -; v_gene: TRBV7-2; j_gene: TRBJ1-4; CDR3aa: CASSSAGTSTGKLFF; CDR3nt: TGTGCCAGCAGCAGCGCCGGGACAAGTACGGGGAAACTGTTTTTT
abundance: -; d_gene: -; v_gene: TRBV4-1; j_gene: TRBJ1-5; CDR3aa: CASSQDAQMDQPQHF; CDR3nt: TGCGCCAGCAGCCAAGATGCACAGATGGATCAGCCCCAGCATTTT
abundance: -; d_gene: TRBD2; v_gene: TRBV5-8; j_gene: TRBJ2-4; CDR3aa: CASSFAGVNIQYF; CDR3nt: TGTGCCAGCAGCTTTGCGGGAGTGAACATTCAGTACTTC
abundance: -; d_gene: -; v_gene: TRBV5-1; j_gene: TRBJ2-6; CDR3aa: CASSPKGGLSGANVLTF; CDR3nt: TGCGCCAGCAGCCCTAAGGGGGGGCTCTCAGGGGCCAACGTCCTGACTTTC
abundance: -; d_gene: -; v_gene: TRBV5-1; j_gene: TRBJ2-3; CDR3aa: CASSLDWTSTDTQYF; CDR3nt: TGCGCCAGCAGCTTGGACTGGACTAGCACAGATACGCAGTATTTT
abundance: -; d_gene: -; v_gene: TRBV7-3; j_gene: TRBJ1-1; CDR3aa: CASSSTGKTEAFF; CDR3nt: TGTGCCAGCAGCTCGACAGGCAAGACTGAAGCTTTCTTT
abundance: -; d_gene: -; v_gene: TRBV13; j_gene: TRBJ2-6; CDR3aa: CASSPTLAHSSGANVLTF; CDR3nt: TGTGCCAGCAGCCCCACCCTAGCGCATAGCTCTGGGGCCAACGTCCTGACTTTC